The clone carrying this T cell receptor beta chain was counted ten times or more. The data were taken from a study of CD4 and CD8 cells across lung adenocarcinoma regions. In TCRdb, the PCR reads were re-called with MiXCR into one record per CDR3 protein. The sample contains 7,000 or so distinct CDR3 sequences, roughly 57% of which appear only once. Localized lung adenocarcinoma, a non-small cell lung cancer, affected the donors. The sample was CD8+ T cells from the center of a lung tumor. The sequence came from a male donor with lung adenocarcinoma. The CD4 and CD8 labels of this study may be unreliable.

Written as DNA, the CDR3 is TGTGCCAGCAGTTATGAGAAGGGGAGGCAGACCCAGTACTTC. Its translation is CASSYEKGRQTQYF. The V and J genes are TRBV6-5 and TRBJ2-5; a weak D match, TRBD2 (6 bases). V was trimmed by 3 bases and J by 6 bases, leaving 14 bases between them. In germline, CDR1 is MNHEY, CDR2 SVGAGI. There are 14 residues in the CDR3.